Below, one T cell receptor (beta chain) is given with its context. Its antigen is unknown. The primer mix had 60 Vbeta and 13 Jbeta primers. In the original processing: Roughly 80 million unique TCR beta chains, around 10 million of them shared, were counted by a later analysis. The method was immunoSEQ multiplex PCR; TCRdb's version includes in-frame clones alone and lacks a portion of them. V and J calls and clone size are those listed in that table; D and trimming were worked out from the DNA. The clone table shows over 90,000 clones, with the ten largest holding 3.5%. Trimming left V 11 bases short and J 4 bases short, with 11 bases between. The CDR3 is 12 amino acids. Germline-derived CDR1 and CDR2 are SGHNT and YENEEA. These data originate in a study of cytomegalovirus exposure and HLA in healthy donors. Study conclusions and caveats: The study listed some 160 cytomegalovirus-associated TCR beta chains.

Healthy bone marrow donors formed the donor group. The gene calls are TRBV11-3 and TRBJ2-2; D possibly corresponds to TRBD1 (5 bases). This receptor was taken from a middle-aged man in good health and CMV-seronegative. Sample: PBMCs. The CDR3 coding sequence is TGTGCCGACGGACACCTCACCGGGGAGCTGTTTTTT. Translated, it gives CADGHLTGELFF.